A selection of T cell receptor beta chains follows, all from one sample in a study of control samples from healthy donors and cancer patients. Clones were sequenced by immunoSEQ multiplex PCR, and TCRdb holds only the in-frame ones, with some missing. The sample gives 150,000 to 200,000 clones, about 94% of which show up once; 0.65% to 0.85% is in the top ten. The specimen was blood. These receptors were obtained from a woman in her thirties in good health. Both conserved end residues are part of each CDR3. D genes are given only for firm matches. Some rows have no size entry. The others give once, few or many, or a class for an expanded clone.

V gene	J gene	clone size	D gene	CDR3 DNA	CDR3 protein
TRBV5-1	TRBJ2-7	-	-	TGCGCCAGCAGCCCAGAACTGAACTCCTACGAGCAGTACTTC	CASSPELNSYEQYF
TRBV7-9	TRBJ2-5	-	-	TGTGCCAGCAGCTTAGCATCCGGACAAAAAGAGACCCAGTACTTC	CASSLASGQKETQYF
TRBV23-1	TRBJ2-5	-	TRBD1	TGCGCCAGCAGTCAATACCAGATTCAGGCGGGACAGGGAAAAGAGACCCAGTACTTC	CASSQYQIQAGQGKETQYF
TRBV15	TRBJ2-5	-	TRBD1	TGTGCCACCAGCACCCACAGGGGAGAGACCCAGTACTTC	CATSTHRGETQYF
TRBV3-1/TRBV3-2	TRBJ2-1	few	TRBD2	TGTGCCAGCAGCCCCGAGAGCGGGAGGGCTCGGGGTGAGCAGTTCTTC	CASSPESGRARGEQFF
TRBV3-1/TRBV3-2	TRBJ2-1	-	TRBD2	TGTGCCAGCAGCCAAGGTGGGGGGGTTGAGCAGTTCTTC	CASSQGGGVEQFF
TRBV4-1	TRBJ1-1	few	-	TGCGCCAGCAGGGAACCGTGGACGGAGAACACTGAAGCTTTCTTT	CASREPWTENTEAFF
TRBV6-5	TRBJ2-7	few	TRBD2	TGTGCCAGCAGTTACTCGGGGACTAGCGGGAGTAGCGAGCAGTACTTC	CASSYSGTSGSSEQYF
TRBV29-1	TRBJ2-1	-	-	TGCAGCGTTGGGACAGCGGGCAGGCTATACAATGAGCAGTTCTTC	CSVGTAGRLYNEQFF
TRBV5-4	TRBJ1-4	-	TRBD1	TGTGCCAGCAGCTTGGCCGGGGCAGGGGGCCTTGAAAAACTGTTTTTT	CASSLAGAGGLEKLFF
TRBV7-7	TRBJ1-3	once	-	TGTGCTAGCAGCGCCGCCCCGGACAGCTCTGGAAACACCATATATTTT	CASSAAPDSSGNTIYF
TRBV29-1	TRBJ2-1	-	TRBD2	TGCAGCGCGGGACTAGCGAGGGGGGGTGAGCAGTTCTTC	CSAGLARGGEQFF
TRBV14	TRBJ2-5	-	-	TGTGCCAGCAGCCAAGTTATCGAGACCCAGTACTTC	CASSQVIETQYF
TRBV7-9	TRBJ2-1	-	TRBD2	TGTGCCAGCAGCTTAGGTGTAGCGGGGCTCAATGAGCAGTTCTTC	CASSLGVAGLNEQFF
TRBV18	TRBJ2-2	-	-	TGTGCCAGCTCACCGGGAGGAACTACCGGGGAGCTGTTTTTT	CASSPGGTTGELFF
TRBV28	TRBJ1-1	-	-	TGTGCCAGCAGTTCCCCCGAGGGGATGAACACTGAAGCTTTCTTT	CASSSPEGMNTEAFF
TRBV5-1	TRBJ2-7	-	-	TGCGCCAGCAGCTTGGTTGGCGGCTACGAGCAGTACTTC	CASSLVGGYEQYF
TRBV6-5	TRBJ2-7	-	-	TGTGCCAGCGGAAGCTGGGACGGGACATACGAGCAGTACTTC	CASGSWDGTYEQYF